Listed here are 18 T cell receptor beta chains from one sample, sequenced in a study of blood T cells in healthy people across ages. A second about 6 to 11 cycle PCR used barcoded and J-beta primers. MiXCR, run by TCRdb on the 5' RACE reads, gives a single entry per CDR3 protein. The sample has about 1.4 million distinct CDR3 sequences, approximately 60% seen once. Sequenced sample: blood. All receptors derive from a man younger than 35 in good health.

This clonotype was observed once. The genes are TRBV20-1 and TRBJ2-4; 11 bases are shared with TRBD2. The CDR3 length is 12 residues. Germline values: CDR1 DFQATT, CDR2 SNEGSKA (reference sequence). The junction had 6 bases not matched to a gene; V was cut back by 5 bases and J by 12 bases. The CDR3 spells CSAESGTSGQYF. Written as DNA, the CDR3 is TGCAGTGCTGAATCCGGGACTAGCGGTCAGTACTTC.

This clonotype was recorded a few times. The genes are TRBV28 and TRBJ2-7; weak D call: TRBD1 (6 bases). The CDR3 totals 15 residues. The V gene's germline CDR1 is MDHEN and CDR2 SYDVKM. V was trimmed by 4 bases and J by 2 bases, leaving 15 bases between them. CDR3 loop: CASSSQGQKAYEQYF. CDR3 bases: TGTGCCAGCAGTTCACAGGGCCAGAAAGCCTACGAGCAGTACTTC.

J is TRBJ2-4 and V is TRBV4-2, with D unclear. The end of the DNA fits TRBJ2-7 better, so the J call may be wrong. This CDR3 has 14 residues. The germline V gene has CDR1 LGHNA and CDR2 YNFKEQ. Here the CDR3 reads CASSQENQAYEQYF. CDR3 nucleotides: TGTGCCAGCAGCCAAGAAAATCAGGCCTACGAGCAGTACTTC.

CDR3 nucleotide sequence: TGTGCCAGCAGAGCCGGGACAGTCACGACGCAGTATTTT. Encoded protein: CASRAGTVTTQYF. The J gene is TRBJ2-3, the V gene TRBV6-1; the match to TRBD1 covers 7 bases. The CDR3 loop spans 13 amino acids. The germline gives CDR1 MNHNS, CDR2 SASEGT. Trimming at V came to 6 bases and at J to 9 bases, leaving 9 bases not matched to a gene.

The sample holds a few counts of this clonotype. The chain's CDR3 is CSVLVETQYF. DNA for the CDR3: TGCAGCGTCCTCGTGGAGACCCAGTACTTC. V is TRBV29-1 and J is TRBJ2-5; D is unclear. Germline V gene lookup returns CDR1 SQVTM and CDR2 ANQGSEA. This CDR3 contains 10 residues. V was pared by 6 bases and J by 5 bases, with 7 bases between.

The chain recombines TRBV6-5 with TRBJ1-2; D possibly corresponds to TRBD1 (6 bases). Germline V gene data show CDR1 as MNHEY and CDR2 as SVGAGI. The CDR3 has 16 residues. V shed 0 bases and J shed 6 bases, with 17 bases lying between them. The CDR3 DNA reads TGTGCCAGCAGTTACTCGATTGAGGCCCAGGGGCATGGCTACACCTTC. Amino acid sequence: CASSYSIEAQGHGYTF.

V and J are TRBV6-2 or TRBV6-3 and TRBJ2-1; 10 bases are shared with TRBD2. V trimming: 6 bases; J trimming: 5 bases; junction bases outside the gene matches: 10. The CDR3 has 16 residues. Germline V gives CDR1 MNHEY, CDR2 SVGEGT. The CDR3 DNA sequence: TGTGCCAGCAGCCGACTTGGGACTAGCGAGGACAATGAGCAGTTCTTC. Amino acids: CASSRLGTSEDNEQFF.

V and J are TRBV12-3 or TRBV12-4 and TRBJ2-7, with TRBD2 as a possible D gene (7 bases). The CDR3 loop spans 14 amino acids. V lost 2 bases and J 3 bases, leaving 11 bases between the germline ends. CDR3 sequence: CASSLRGANYEQYF. CDR3 coding DNA: TGTGCCAGCAGTTTACGGGGGGCCAACTACGAGCAGTACTTC.

This chain links TRBV24-1 with TRBJ2-1; TRBD2 aligns across 11 bases. Unmatched junction bases numbered 6, after V lost 7 bases and J lost 5 bases. In germline, CDR1 is KGHDR, CDR2 SFDVKD. The CDR3 is 15 residues long. Written as DNA, the CDR3 is TGTGCCACCAGCGACTTAGCGGGGGGGAACAATGAGCAGTTCTTC. It is translated as CATSDLAGGNNEQFF.

This clonotype has a handful of counts. V is TRBV29-1 and J is TRBJ2-1; TRBD2 might be the D (5 bases). The CDR3 length is 16 residues. V gave up 1 base and J gave up 0 bases, with 13 bases separating them. Germline CDR1 SQVTM, CDR2 ANQGSEA. The CDR3 bases are TGCAGCGTTGAAGGTGTTAGCGCCAGCTCCTACAATGAGCAGTTCTTC. Its protein product is CSVEGVSASSYNEQFF.

The J gene is TRBJ2-1, the V gene TRBV10-3; D call uncertain. The V end lost 3 bases, the J end lost 0 bases, and 9 bases lay between the germline ends. Looked up from germline, CDR1 is ENHRY and CDR2 is SYGVKD. CDR3 length: 15 residues. The CDR3 region is CAISDDGSSYNEQFF. The CDR3 nucleotides read TGTGCCATCAGTGATGATGGTAGCTCCTACAATGAGCAGTTCTTC.

This rearrangement joins TRBV7-6 to TRBJ2-7, with a possible D match to TRBD1 (6 bases). V gave up 1 base and J gave up 1 base, with 11 bases separating them. Germline CDR1 and CDR2: SGHVS and FNYEAQ. The CDR3 totals 15 residues. The CDR3 loop is CASSLVAGQSYEQYF. The DNA for the CDR3 is TGTGCCAGCAGCTTAGTTGCTGGACAGTCCTACGAGCAGTACTTC.

The V call is TRBV6-5, the J call TRBJ2-7; D is unclear. This CDR3 is 13 amino acids long. Deletions cut 8 bases from V and 2 bases from J, with 13 bases between. Germline CDR1 reads MNHEY; CDR2 reads SVGAGI. The CDR3 coding sequence is TGTGCCAGCGGTTTGGGTATAACCTACGAGCAGTACTTC. This gives the protein CASGLGITYEQYF.

J is TRBJ2-5 and V is TRBV4-1; 8 bases match TRBD2. The CDR3 has 15 residues. Germline lookup yields CDR1 MGHRA and CDR2 YSYEKL. V was clipped by 2 bases and J by 1 base; unmatched bases: 3. The CDR3 here is CASSQLTSGQETQYF. The DNA of the CDR3 is TGCGCCAGCAGCCAATTAACTAGCGGCCAAGAGACCCAGTACTTC.

The rearrangement links TRBV6-2 or TRBV6-3 to TRBJ2-5; either TRBD1 or TRBD2 may fit D (5 bases each). The J call may be wrong; the DNA end is better matched by TRBJ2-7. The CDR3 is 17 residues long. Germline-derived CDR1 and CDR2 are MNHEY and SVGEGT. This chain's CDR3 is CASRRGDGATRSYEQYF. CDR3 nucleotides: TGTGCCAGCAGAAGAGGGGACGGAGCCACACGGTCCTACGAGCAGTACTTC.

A few counts support this clonotype. The J gene is TRBJ2-7, the V gene TRBV6-4; TRBD2 matches 11 bases. The J segment lost 0 bases and the V segment lost 6 bases, leaving 16 bases of the junction unmatched. Germline assignment: CDR1 MRHNA and CDR2 SNTAGT. The CDR3 has 19 amino acids. The chain's CDR3 is CASRYSPGTSGDSSYEQYF. CDR3 nucleotide sequence: TGTGCCAGCAGATATAGTCCCGGGACTAGCGGAGACAGCTCCTACGAGCAGTACTTC.

Written as DNA, the CDR3 is TGTGCCAGCAGCCAAGAGCGAGTGGCTGCGGACACTGAAGCTTTCTTT. It translates to CASSQERVAADTEAFF. V usage is TRBV3-1 and J usage is TRBJ1-1; D is ambiguous. V was clipped by 0 bases and J by 3 bases, with 14 bases between them. Germline loops: CDR1 LGHDT, CDR2 YNNKEL (reference sequence). CDR3 length: 16 residues.

The V gene is TRBV6-2 or TRBV6-3, the J gene TRBJ1-2; D gene unclear. This CDR3 has 13 residues. Trimming stripped 7 bases from V and 4 bases from J, with 13 bases between. Germline lookup yields CDR1 MNHEY and CDR2 SVGEGT. The CDR3 sequence is CASKAFLFYGYTF. CDR3 DNA: TGTGCCAGCAAAGCATTCCTTTTCTATGGCTACACCTTC.